Below are 28 T cell receptor beta chains sequenced from a single sample in a study of T cells after posttransplantation cyclophosphamide. Treatment was busulfan-fludarabine conditioning, a marrow graft, and cyclophosphamide on days +3 and +4. Sequenced by immunoSEQ multiplex PCR; TCRdb stores in-frame clones only, minus some. The data show 4,000 to 4,500 clones, with none appearing a single time. The starting material was PBMCs, obtained after allogeneic stem cell transplant with posttransplant cyclophosphamide. These TCRs come from a female patient aged 18 to 29 who received an allogeneic stem cell transplant from an unrelated donor, was CMV-positive, and had acute GVHD only. Some of the T cells may derive from the graft donor.

This clone has a count of ten or more. This chain joins TRBV6-1 and TRBJ2-3; possible D gene TRBD2, 5 bases. CDR1 is MNHNS and CDR2 is SASEGT in the germline V gene. Trimming took off 5 bases at V and 10 bases at J, with 16 bases between the two ends. There are 13 residues in the CDR3. The CDR3 loop is CASSNKGLIAQYF. The CDR3 nucleotides read TGTGCCAGCAGTAACAAAGGACTTATAGCGCAGTATTTT.

This clone was seen many times. CDR3 residues: CASSFRLAGGGEQFF. The CDR3 DNA sequence: TGTGCCAGCAGCTTTAGACTAGCGGGAGGGGGTGAGCAGTTCTTC. The rearrangement links TRBV7-9 to TRBJ2-1; 14 nucleotides match TRBD2. Per the germline V gene, CDR1 is SEHNR and CDR2 is FQNEAQ (reference sequence). The ends lost 3 bases at V and 9 bases at J; junction bases unmatched: 4. The CDR3 is 15 amino acids.

This clone showed up many times. The CDR3 reads CASSERTGALEQYF. The CDR3 coding sequence is TGTGCCAGCAGTGAAAGGACAGGGGCACTCGAGCAGTACTTC. This chain uses TRBV2 with TRBJ2-7, with 9 bases lining up with TRBD1. With 2 bases clipped from V and 6 bases from J, the junction kept 5 bases outside the gene matches. The CDR3 loop spans 14 amino acids. CDR1 and CDR2 (germline): SNHLY, FYNNEI.

This clone was recorded many times. The chain employs TRBV18 and TRBJ2-7, with D possibly TRBD1 on 6 matching bases. CDR3 length: 15 amino acids. V was shortened by 2 bases and J by 0 bases, with 11 bases between the two germline ends. Per germline, CDR1 KGHSH and CDR2 LQKENI. CDR3 sequence reads: CASSPKTGVSYEQYF. DNA of the CDR3: TGTGCCAGCTCACCAAAGACAGGAGTCTCCTACGAGCAGTACTTC.

Ten or more counts support this clone. The chain uses TRBV9 and TRBJ1-5; 9 nucleotides align to TRBD1. V shed 0 bases, J shed 2 bases, and the junction held 3 bases outside the gene matches. The CDR3 is made up of 16 amino acids. CDR1 and CDR2 (germline): SGDLS, YYNGEE. The CDR3 spells CASSVVDRGGNQPQHF. CDR3 coding DNA: TGTGCCAGCAGCGTAGTCGACAGGGGGGGCAATCAGCCCCAGCATTTT.

This clone appeared many times. J is TRBJ1-5 and V is TRBV27; no definite D call. Trimming shortened V by 4 bases and J by 4 bases, and 17 bases separated the two germline ends. Germline V gene lookup returns CDR1 MNHEY and CDR2 SMNVEV (reference sequence). The CDR3 has 16 amino acids. The CDR3 is CASSSVRWRHNQPQHF. For the CDR3, the DNA is TGTGCCAGCAGTTCAGTACGATGGAGGCATAATCAGCCCCAGCATTTT.

This clone was counted many times. The J gene is TRBJ2-5, the V gene TRBV6-6, with 7 positions matching TRBD2. Unmatched junction bases numbered 10, after V lost 5 bases and J lost 4 bases. Germline V gene data show CDR1 as MNHNY and CDR2 as SVGAGI (reference sequence). The CDR3 has 15 amino acids. The DNA of the CDR3 is TGTGCCAGCAGTGTACTAGCGCCTCCGTCAGAGACCCAGTACTTC. Amino acid sequence: CASSVLAPPSETQYF.

V and J are TRBV5-1 and TRBJ2-5, with D possibly TRBD1 on 6 matching bases. Trimming removed 3 bases from V and 1 base from J, with 19 bases in between. This CDR3 has 17 residues. Germline V CDR1 and CDR2: SGHRS, YFSETQ. The CDR3 DNA is TGCGCCAGCAGCTGGGCCCTCGGGACACCCCGCCAAGAGACCCAGTACTTC. Translated, it gives CASSWALGTPRQETQYF.

The sample holds many counts of this clone. Here the CDR3 reads CASSSPKTSGRARGGETQYF. The CDR3, as DNA: TGTGCCAGCAGTTCTCCGAAGACTAGCGGGAGGGCCCGGGGAGGAGAGACCCAGTACTTC. J is TRBJ2-5 and V is TRBV28, with 14 bases matching TRBD2. The CDR3 is 20 amino acids. Looked up from germline, CDR1 is MDHEN and CDR2 is SYDVKM. Unmatched junction bases numbered 17, after V lost 4 bases and J lost 4 bases.

The chain joins TRBV27 to TRBJ2-1; 7 positions agree with TRBD2. This CDR3 has 19 residues. Trimming at V came to 3 bases and at J to 2 bases, leaving 16 bases not matched to a gene. From germline, CDR1 is MNHEY and CDR2 SMNVEV (reference sequence). Here the CDR3 DNA reads TGTGCCAGCAGTTTGCGTCCCGTCCGGGCGGGAGTCCCCTACAATGAGCAGTTCTTC. The encoded protein is CASSLRPVRAGVPYNEQFF.

This clone showed up many times. The chain recombines TRBV13 with TRBJ1-5; 7 bases are shared with TRBD1. The length of the CDR3 is 15 residues. Per the germline V gene, CDR1 is PRHDT and CDR2 is FYEKMQ (reference sequence). J lost 7 bases, V lost 0 bases, and 6 bases had no gene match. CDR3: CASSLGRGRGQPQHF. In nucleotides, the CDR3 is TGTGCCAGCAGCTTAGGTAGGGGGCGAGGGCAGCCCCAGCATTTT.

This clone was recorded at least ten times. The chain carries TRBV6-9 and TRBJ2-7, with TRBD2 matching 14 bases. CDR1 MNHGY and CDR2 SVAAGI come from the germline V gene. This CDR3 contains 18 residues. V shed 2 bases, J shed 6 bases, and the junction held 12 bases outside the gene matches. CDR3 sequence (DNA): TGTGCCAGCAGTTATAACGGGACTAGCGGGAGACTATTCTCCGAGCAGTACTTC. Translation gives CASSYNGTSGRLFSEQYF.

This clone was seen a handful of times. The chain joins TRBV27 to TRBJ1-5, with D possibly matching TRBD1 (5 bases). Deletions cut 5 bases from V and 0 bases from J, with 11 bases between. The CDR3 length is 15 residues. Germline values: CDR1 MNHEY, CDR2 SMNVEV (reference sequence). Here the CDR3 reads CASSPRTSSNQPQHF. CDR3 in DNA: TGTGCCAGCAGTCCCAGGACATCTAGCAATCAGCCCCAGCATTTT.

By proportion, this clone is medium-sized. The chain uses TRBV27 and TRBJ2-7; TRBD2 is a possible D gene (6 bases). V was shortened by 4 bases and J by 7 bases, with 11 bases between the two germline ends. The CDR3 loop spans 12 amino acids. The germline V gene encodes CDR1 MNHEY and CDR2 SMNVEV (reference sequence). CDR3 sequence reads: CASSSTSREQYF. CDR3 bases: TGTGCCAGCAGTTCAACTAGCAGGGAGCAGTACTTC.

This clone was counted many times. V and J are TRBV6-1 and TRBJ2-2; TRBD2 agrees at 10 bases. CDR3 length: 16 residues. The ends lost 4 bases at V and 6 bases at J; junction bases unmatched: 8. The germline gives CDR1 MNHNS, CDR2 SASEGT. In DNA form, the CDR3 reads TGTGCCAGCAGTGTCTCGGGACTAGCGAGTCCCGGGGAGCTGTTTTTT. Encoded protein: CASSVSGLASPGELFF.

V is TRBV30 and J is TRBJ2-5, with a weak D call TRBD2 (5 bases). The CDR3 consists of 12 residues. V lost 1 base and J lost 4, with 7 bases in between. Germline loops: CDR1 GTSNPN, CDR2 SVGIG (reference sequence). CDR3 in DNA: TGTGCCTGGAGTGCGGGGTCAGAGACCCAGTACTTC. It is translated as CAWSAGSETQYF.

The chain uses TRBV7-6 and TRBJ2-6; TRBD2 agrees at 9 bases. CDR1 and CDR2 (germline): SGHVS, FNYEAQ. There are 18 residues in the CDR3. V lost 4 bases to trimming and J lost 0 bases; unmatched junction nucleotides: 7. CDR3 bases: TGTGCCAGCAGCTCAGCGCTTAGCGGGAGCTCTGGGGCCAACGTCCTGACTTTC. Residues: CASSSALSGSSGANVLTF.

This clone ranks as large. The chain uses TRBV13 and TRBJ2-7; 8 bases fit TRBD1. Germline V lookup: CDR1 PRHDT, CDR2 FYEKMQ (reference sequence). This CDR3 comprises 15 residues. The trim removed 2 bases at V and 7 bases at J, leaving 10 bases unmatched. The CDR3 sequence: CASSLRQGASEEQYF. CDR3 nucleotides: TGTGCCAGCAGCTTAAGGCAGGGGGCGAGTGAGGAGCAGTACTTC. The full variable domain, in which reference TRBV13 and TRBJ2-7 provide the parts outside the CDR3, is AAGVIQSPRHLIKEKRETATLKCYPIPRHDTVYWYQQGPGQDPQFLISFYEKMQSDKGSIPDRFSAQQFSDYHSELNMSSLELGDSALYFCASSLRQGASEEQYFGPGTRLTVT.

This clone is labeled medium-sized (0.01 to 0.1%). This chain links TRBV5-1 with TRBJ1-1, with 8 nucleotides matching TRBD1. CDR1 is SGHRS and CDR2 is YFSETQ in the germline V gene. Trimming cost V 5 bases and J 0 bases; bases outside gene matches: 9. The CDR3 loop spans 16 amino acids. As DNA, the CDR3 is TGCGCCAGCAGTGGGAGGACAGGGAATGTGAACACTGAAGCTTTCTTT. Translating it yields CASSGRTGNVNTEAFF.

This clone was seen repeatedly, ten times or more. The J gene is TRBJ1-3, the V gene TRBV5-4; a weak D match, TRBD1 (5 bases). The V end lost 4 bases, the J end lost 1 base, and 12 bases lay between the germline ends. The CDR3 sequence is 15 residues long. Germline V gene lookup returns CDR1 SGHNT and CDR2 YYREEE (reference sequence). The CDR3, as DNA: TGTGCCAGCAGCGAGGCCGGGGGTTCTGGAAACACCATATATTTT. As protein: CASSEAGGSGNTIYF.

The rearrangement joins TRBV10-2 to TRBJ2-1; possible D gene TRBD2, 6 bases. The germline V and J ends were trimmed by 5 bases and 0 bases, with 17 bases remaining between them. Per germline, CDR1 WSHSY and CDR2 SAAADI. This CDR3 has 17 amino acids. In DNA form, the CDR3 reads TGCGCCAGCAGTAATACCCTAGCGTCTAGCTCCTACAATGAGCAGTTCTTC. This gives the protein CASSNTLASSSYNEQFF.

This clone has at least ten counts. J is TRBJ2-1 and V is TRBV5-6; TRBD2 matches at 14 bases. V dropped 4 bases and J dropped 4; count of bases not matched to a gene: 4. The germline V gene has CDR1 SGHDT and CDR2 YYEEEE. The CDR3 length is 16 residues. The CDR3 region is CASSTGLAGVYNEQFF. CDR3 in DNA: TGTGCCAGCAGCACGGGACTAGCGGGAGTATACAATGAGCAGTTCTTC.

In its sample, this clone ranks as medium-sized. This sequence joins TRBV7-9 and TRBJ1-4, with TRBD1 as a possible D gene (5 bases). Germline loops: CDR1 SEHNR, CDR2 FQNEAQ (reference sequence). This CDR3 is 14 amino acids long. Trimming stripped 6 bases from V and 4 bases from J, with 12 bases between. The CDR3 loop is CASRSGGVNEKLFF. CDR3 sequence (DNA): TGTGCCAGCAGATCGGGGGGGGTTAATGAAAAACTGTTTTTT.

This clone came up many times. The chain has TRBV7-2 and TRBJ1-2; maybe TRBD1 (6 bases). CDR1 is SGHTA and CDR2 is FQGNSA in the germline V gene. There are 13 residues in the CDR3. The V gene lost 2 bases and the J gene lost 7 bases, with 11 bases spanning the gap. This chain's CDR3 is CASSLRRGGGYTF. CDR3 sequence (DNA): TGTGCCAGCAGCTTAAGACGAGGGGGTGGCTACACCTTC.

This clone occurred many times. This chain links TRBV7-9 with TRBJ2-7; D not certain. CDR1 and CDR2 (germline): SEHNR, FQNEAQ (reference sequence). This CDR3 region has 14 residues. The V gene lost 4 bases and the J gene lost 5 bases, with 15 bases spanning the gap. CDR3 coding DNA: TGTGCCAGCAGCTCCCCCGGGTCAATCAACGAGCAGTACTTC. This gives the protein CASSSPGSINEQYF.

This clone was seen at least ten times. The chain recombines TRBV7-2 with TRBJ2-7, with D perhaps TRBD2 (6 bases). The CDR3 has 14 amino acids. V lost 2 bases and J lost 4, with 12 bases in between. In germline, CDR1 is SGHTA, CDR2 FQGNSA. CDR3 protein: CASSLSGTGYEQYF. For the CDR3, the DNA is TGTGCCAGCAGCTTATCCGGGACTGGTTACGAGCAGTACTTC. The variable domain in full, completed from reference TRBV7-2 and TRBJ2-7, reads GAGVSQSPSNKVTEKGKDVELRCDPISGHTALYWYRQSLGQGLEFLIYFQGNSAPDKSGLPSDRFSAERTGGSVSTLTIQRTQQEDSAVYLCASSLSGTGYEQYFGPGTRLTVT.

This clone was recorded many times. This sequence joins TRBV15 and TRBJ1-4, with D hard to call. In germline, CDR1 is LNHNV, CDR2 YYDKDF (reference sequence). The germline V and J ends were trimmed by 0 bases and 8 bases, with 13 bases remaining between them. This CDR3 comprises 15 residues. CDR3 sequence reads: CATSRDGGIGEKLFF. CDR3 coding DNA: TGTGCCACCAGCAGAGATGGAGGCATAGGAGAAAAACTGTTTTTT.

This clone came up many times. The chain combines TRBV10-3 with TRBJ2-7, with 10 bases identical to TRBD1. Germline V gives CDR1 ENHRY, CDR2 SYGVKD. Trimming took 7 bases from V and 2 from J; bases not matched to a gene: 5. The CDR3 spans 14 residues. The DNA of the CDR3 is TGTGCCATCAAACCAGGACAGGGGGCCTACGAGCAGTACTTC. As protein: CAIKPGQGAYEQYF.